Below, 3 T cell receptor beta chains from the same sample are listed, as sequenced in a study of T-cell memory formation after mild COVID-19. Each CDR3 protein gets one entry after TCRdb re-called the 5' RACE reads with MiXCR. The sample includes 35,000 to 50,000 distinct CDR3 sequences, about 6% of them seen just once. The specimen sequenced was PBMCs or a T cell subset sorted from them (not recorded which). The source of these receptors is an adult who had mild COVID-19 (a few samples of this study predate the infection). Cell type and time point are not known.

This clonotype was seen a handful of times. The V gene is TRBV29-1, the J gene TRBJ2-6; no clear D. Germline loops: CDR1 SQVTM, CDR2 ANQGSEA. This CDR3 has 14 amino acids. Trimming pared 5 bases from V and 0 bases from J, leaving 8 bases between. CDR3: CSVKATSGANVLTF. DNA of the CDR3: TGCAGCGTTAAAGCTACCTCTGGGGCCAACGTCCTGACTTTC.

The gene calls are TRBV7-3 and TRBJ2-5; TRBD2 might be the D (6 bases). The germline CDR1 and CDR2 sequences are SGHTA and FQGTGA. The CDR3 length is 13 residues. Trimming cost V 4 bases and J 5 bases, with 11 bases left between them. DNA of the CDR3: TGTGCCAGCAGCTCTAGCGTCGTTGAGACCCAGTACTTC. It codes for CASSSSVVETQYF.

In this sample, this clonotype turned up many times. The chain has TRBV6-5 and TRBJ2-7; TRBD1 matches at 7 bases. The CDR3 is 12 amino acids. V dropped 4 bases and J dropped 13; count of bases not matched to a gene: 10. CDR1 is MNHEY and CDR2 is SVGAGI in the germline V gene. The CDR3 loop is CASSSDRAIPYF. The CDR3 region has the DNA TGTGCCAGCAGTTCCGACAGGGCCATCCCCTACTTC.